The clone carrying this TCR beta chain was counted a few times. Its antigen is unknown. The data derive from a study of CD8+ T cells in alopecia areata. Study-wide findings and caveats: Scalp sample data also include resident alphabeta T cells from normal skin. Under tofacitinib, fewer expanded CD8+ clones appeared among the top 100 scalp clones.

The treatment is: oral pan-JAK inhibitor, 5-10 mg twice daily. Trimming removed 0 bases from V and 5 bases from J, with 16 bases in between. The CDR3 loop spans 16 amino acids. CDR1 is LNHNV, CDR2 YYDKDF, per germline (reference sequence). Following RNA extraction, reverse transcription yielded cDNA that acted as the sequencing template. Sequenced by immunoSEQ multiplex PCR; TCRdb stores in-frame clones only, minus some. Counted here are 110,000 to 150,000 clones, 54% occurring once; the ten biggest clones make up around 15%. The origin of this receptor is a human donor with alopecia areata. The chain recombines TRBV15 with TRBJ2-5; D could derive from TRBD1 or TRBD2 (6 bases each). The specimen comprised CD8+ T cells sorted from blood, sampled at week 4, from a patient treated with tofacitinib. This CDR3 reads CATSRDFSGGAETQYF. The CDR3 region has the DNA TGTGCCACCAGCAGAGATTTTTCCGGGGGCGCGGAGACCCAGTACTTC.